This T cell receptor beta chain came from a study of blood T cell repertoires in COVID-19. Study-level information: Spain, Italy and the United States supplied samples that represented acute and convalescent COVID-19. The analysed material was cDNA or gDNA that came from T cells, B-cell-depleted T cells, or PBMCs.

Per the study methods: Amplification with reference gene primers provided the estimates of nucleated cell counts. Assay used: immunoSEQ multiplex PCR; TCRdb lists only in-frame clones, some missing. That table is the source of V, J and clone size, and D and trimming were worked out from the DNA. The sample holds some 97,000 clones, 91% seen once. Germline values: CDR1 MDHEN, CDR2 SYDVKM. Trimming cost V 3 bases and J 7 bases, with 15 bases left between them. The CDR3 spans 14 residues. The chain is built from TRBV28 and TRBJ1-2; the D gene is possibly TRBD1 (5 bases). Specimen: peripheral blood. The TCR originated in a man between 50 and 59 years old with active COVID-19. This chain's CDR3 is CASSFGGTRGGYTF. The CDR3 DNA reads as TGTGCCAGCAGTTTTGGGGGGACCCGAGGTGGCTACACCTTC.